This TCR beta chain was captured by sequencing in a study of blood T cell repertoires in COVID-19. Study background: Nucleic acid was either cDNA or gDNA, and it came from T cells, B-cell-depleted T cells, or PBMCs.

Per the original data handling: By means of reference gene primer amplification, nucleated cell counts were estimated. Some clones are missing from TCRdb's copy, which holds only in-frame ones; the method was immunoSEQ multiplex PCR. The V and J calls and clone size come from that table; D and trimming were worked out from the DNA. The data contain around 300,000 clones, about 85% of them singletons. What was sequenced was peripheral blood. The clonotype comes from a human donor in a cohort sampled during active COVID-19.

This chain's CDR3 is CAWSVPDSLNSPLHF. The CDR3 region has the DNA TGTGCCTGGAGTGTCCCGGACAGTCTAAATTCACCCCTCCACTTT. The chain joins TRBV30 to TRBJ1-6; maybe TRBD1 (6 bases). V lost 0 bases and J 7 bases, leaving 13 bases between the germline ends. This CDR3 spans 15 amino acids. Germline CDR1 and CDR2: GTSNPN and SVGIG (reference sequence). The variable domain in full, with the rest retrieved from reference TRBV30 and TRBJ1-6, is SQTIHQWPATLVQPVGSPLSLECTVEGTSNPNLYWYRQAAGRGLQLLFYSVGIGQISSEVPQNLSASRPQDRQFILSSKKLLLSDSGFYLCAWSVPDSLNSPLHFGNGTRLTVT.